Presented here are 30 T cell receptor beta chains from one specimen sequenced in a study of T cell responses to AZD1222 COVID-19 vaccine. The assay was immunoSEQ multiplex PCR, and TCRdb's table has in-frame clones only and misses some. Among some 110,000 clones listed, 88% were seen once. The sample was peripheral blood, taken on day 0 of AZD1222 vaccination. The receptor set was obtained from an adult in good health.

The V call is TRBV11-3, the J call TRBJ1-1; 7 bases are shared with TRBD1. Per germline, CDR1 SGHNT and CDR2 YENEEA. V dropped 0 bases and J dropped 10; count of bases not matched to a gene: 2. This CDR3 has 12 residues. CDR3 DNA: TGTGCCAGCAGCTTAGAGGCAGGGGGAGCTTTCTTT. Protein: CASSLEAGGAFF.

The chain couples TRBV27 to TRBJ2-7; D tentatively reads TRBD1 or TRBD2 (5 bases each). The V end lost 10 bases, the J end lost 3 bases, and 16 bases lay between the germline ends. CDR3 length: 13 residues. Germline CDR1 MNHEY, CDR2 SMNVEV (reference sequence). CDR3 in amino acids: CATSPGTRYEQYF. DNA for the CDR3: TGTGCCACCTCTCCAGGGACGCGCTACGAGCAGTACTTC.

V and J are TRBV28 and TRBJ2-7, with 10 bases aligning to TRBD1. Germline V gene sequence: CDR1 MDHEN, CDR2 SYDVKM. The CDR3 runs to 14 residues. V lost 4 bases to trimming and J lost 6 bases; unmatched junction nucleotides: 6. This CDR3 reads CASSSGQGSGEQYF. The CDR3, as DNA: TGTGCCAGCAGTTCGGGACAGGGGTCCGGCGAGCAGTACTTC. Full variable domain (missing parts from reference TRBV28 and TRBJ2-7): DVKVTQSSRYLVKRTGEKVFLECVQDMDHENMFWYRQDPGLGLRLIYFSYDVKMKEKGDIPEGYSVSREKKERFSLILESASTNQTSMYLCASSSGQGSGEQYFGPGTRLTVT.

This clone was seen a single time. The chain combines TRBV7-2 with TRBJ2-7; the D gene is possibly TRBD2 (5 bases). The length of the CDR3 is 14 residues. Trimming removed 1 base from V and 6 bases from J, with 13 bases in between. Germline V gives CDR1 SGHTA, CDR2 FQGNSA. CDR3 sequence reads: CASSLVTGGREQYF. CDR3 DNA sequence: TGTGCCAGCAGCTTAGTTACCGGAGGCCGCGAGCAGTACTTC.

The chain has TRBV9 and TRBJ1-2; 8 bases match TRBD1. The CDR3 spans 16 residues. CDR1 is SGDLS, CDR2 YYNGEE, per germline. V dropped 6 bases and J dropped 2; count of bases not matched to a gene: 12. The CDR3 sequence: CASTPHTGGGNYGYTF. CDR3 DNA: TGTGCCAGCACTCCCCACACAGGGGGGGGAAACTATGGCTACACCTTC.

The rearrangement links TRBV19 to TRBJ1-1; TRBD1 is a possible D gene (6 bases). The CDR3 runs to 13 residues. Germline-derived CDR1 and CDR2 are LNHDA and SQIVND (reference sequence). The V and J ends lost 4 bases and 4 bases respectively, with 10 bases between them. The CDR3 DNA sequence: TGTGCCAGTAGTACGACAGGTGTCACTGAAGCTTTCTTT. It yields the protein CASSTTGVTEAFF.

The CDR3 spells CSVLTMGQVGHGYTF. CDR3 nucleotide sequence: TGCAGCGTACTGACTATGGGACAGGTGGGGCATGGCTACACCTTC. The V gene is TRBV29-1, the J gene TRBJ1-2; the match to TRBD1 covers 8 bases. This CDR3 region has 15 residues. The V gene end was trimmed by 6 bases and the J gene end by 6 bases; junction bases not matched to a gene: 15. Germline lookup yields CDR1 SQVTM and CDR2 ANQGSEA.

CDR3 sequence (DNA): TGTGCCAGCAGTAGCAGACAGGGGGACGTTTCACCCCTCCACTTT. It translates to CASSSRQGDVSPLHF. The chain uses TRBV28 and TRBJ1-6; the match to TRBD1 covers 9 bases. With 5 bases clipped from V and 9 bases from J, the junction kept 8 bases outside the gene matches. This CDR3 contains 15 residues. Per germline, CDR1 MDHEN and CDR2 SYDVKM.

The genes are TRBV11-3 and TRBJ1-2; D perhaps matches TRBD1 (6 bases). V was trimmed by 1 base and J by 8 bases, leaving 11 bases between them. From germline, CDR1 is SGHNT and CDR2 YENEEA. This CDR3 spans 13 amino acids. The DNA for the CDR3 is TGTGCCAGCAGCTTAGCGGGGGCGCTGGGCTACACCTTC. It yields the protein CASSLAGALGYTF.

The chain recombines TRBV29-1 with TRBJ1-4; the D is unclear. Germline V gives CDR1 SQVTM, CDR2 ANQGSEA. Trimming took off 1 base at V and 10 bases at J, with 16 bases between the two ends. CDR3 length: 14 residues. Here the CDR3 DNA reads TGCAGCGTTGAAGCGGGTCTAAGAGGCGGAAAACTGTTTTTT. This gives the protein CSVEAGLRGGKLFF.

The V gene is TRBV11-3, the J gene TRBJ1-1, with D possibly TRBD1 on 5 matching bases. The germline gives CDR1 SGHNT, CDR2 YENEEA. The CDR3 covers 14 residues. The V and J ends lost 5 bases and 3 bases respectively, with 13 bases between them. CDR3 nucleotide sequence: TGTGCCAGCAGCCACTCCTGGGGGGACACTGAAGCTTTCTTT. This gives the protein CASSHSWGDTEAFF. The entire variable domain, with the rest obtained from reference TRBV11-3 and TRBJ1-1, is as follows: EAGVVQSPRYKIIEKKQPVAFWCNPISGHNTLYWYLQNLGQGPELLIRYENEEAVDDSQLPKDRFSAERLKGVDSTLKIQPAELGDSAVYLCASSHSWGDTEAFFGQGTRLTVV.

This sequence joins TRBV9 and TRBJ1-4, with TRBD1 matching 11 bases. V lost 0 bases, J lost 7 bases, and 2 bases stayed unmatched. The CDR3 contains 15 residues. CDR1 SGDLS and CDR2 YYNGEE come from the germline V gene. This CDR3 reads CASSVAGTGGEKLFF. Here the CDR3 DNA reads TGTGCCAGCAGCGTAGCAGGGACAGGGGGTGAAAAACTGTTTTTT.

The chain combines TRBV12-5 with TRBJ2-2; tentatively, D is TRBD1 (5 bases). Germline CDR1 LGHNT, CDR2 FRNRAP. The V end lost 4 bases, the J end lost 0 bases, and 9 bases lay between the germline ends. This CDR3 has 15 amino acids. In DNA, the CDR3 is TGTGCTAGTGGTTGGGGCTTTTCGAACACCGGGGAGCTGTTTTTT. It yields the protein CASGWGFSNTGELFF.

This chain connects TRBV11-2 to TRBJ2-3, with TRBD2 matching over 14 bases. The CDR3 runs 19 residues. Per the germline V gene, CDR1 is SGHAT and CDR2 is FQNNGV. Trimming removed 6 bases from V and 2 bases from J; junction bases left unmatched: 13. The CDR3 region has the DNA TGTGCCAGCAGTAGACGGGGGACTAGCGGGAGAGGGACCACAGATACGCAGTATTTT. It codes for CASSRRGTSGRGTTDTQYF.

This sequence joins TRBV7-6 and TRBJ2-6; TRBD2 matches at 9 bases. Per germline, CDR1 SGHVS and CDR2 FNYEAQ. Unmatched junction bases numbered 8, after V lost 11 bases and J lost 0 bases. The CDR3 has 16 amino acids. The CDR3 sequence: CAAEAGGSSGANVLTF. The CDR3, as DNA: TGTGCCGCCGAGGCGGGAGGGTCCTCTGGGGCCAACGTCCTGACTTTC.

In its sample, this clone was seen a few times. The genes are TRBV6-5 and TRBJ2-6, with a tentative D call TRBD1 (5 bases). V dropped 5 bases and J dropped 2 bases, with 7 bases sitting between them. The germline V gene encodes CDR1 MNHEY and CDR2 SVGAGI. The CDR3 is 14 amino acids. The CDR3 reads CASSTGTGANVLTF. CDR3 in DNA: TGTGCCAGCAGTACAGGAACTGGGGCCAACGTCCTGACTTTC.

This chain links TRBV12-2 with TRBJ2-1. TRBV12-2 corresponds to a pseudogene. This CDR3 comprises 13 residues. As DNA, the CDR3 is TGTGCAAGTCGCCAAGGATCATACAATGAGCAGTTCTTC. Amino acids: CASRQGSYNEQFF.

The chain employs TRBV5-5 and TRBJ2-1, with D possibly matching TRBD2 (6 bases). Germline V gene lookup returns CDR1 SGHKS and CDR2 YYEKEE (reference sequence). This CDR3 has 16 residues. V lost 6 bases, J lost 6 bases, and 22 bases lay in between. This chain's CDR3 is CASIPNLAVRGNEQFF. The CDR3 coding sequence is TGTGCCAGCATCCCCAACTTAGCGGTTCGTGGCAATGAGCAGTTCTTC.

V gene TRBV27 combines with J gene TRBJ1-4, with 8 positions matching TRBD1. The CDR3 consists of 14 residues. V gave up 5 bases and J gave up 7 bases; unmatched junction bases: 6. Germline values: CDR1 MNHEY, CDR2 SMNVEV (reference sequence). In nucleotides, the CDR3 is TGTGCCAGCAGTGGGCAGGGGGCAGGTGAAAAACTGTTTTTT. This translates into CASSGQGAGEKLFF. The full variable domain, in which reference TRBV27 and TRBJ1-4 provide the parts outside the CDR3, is EAQVTQNPRYLITVTGKKLTVTCSQNMNHEYMSWYRQDPGLGLRQIYYSMNVEVTDKGDVPEGYKVSRKEKRNFPLILESPSPNQTSLYFCASSGQGAGEKLFFGSGTQLSVL.

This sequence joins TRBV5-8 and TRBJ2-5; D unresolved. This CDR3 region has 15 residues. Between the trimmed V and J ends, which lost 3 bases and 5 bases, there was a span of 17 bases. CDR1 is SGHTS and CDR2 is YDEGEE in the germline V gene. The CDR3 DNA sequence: TGTGCCAGCAGCTCGCGGCTTGCTCACCGGGAGACCCAGTACTTC. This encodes CASSSRLAHRETQYF.

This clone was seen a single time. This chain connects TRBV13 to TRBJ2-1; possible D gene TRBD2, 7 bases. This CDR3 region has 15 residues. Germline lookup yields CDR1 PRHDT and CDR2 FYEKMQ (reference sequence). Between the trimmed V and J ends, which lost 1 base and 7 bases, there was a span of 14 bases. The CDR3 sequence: CASSLEGEGRNEQFF. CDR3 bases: TGTGCCAGCAGCTTAGAGGGGGAGGGCCGGAATGAGCAGTTCTTC.

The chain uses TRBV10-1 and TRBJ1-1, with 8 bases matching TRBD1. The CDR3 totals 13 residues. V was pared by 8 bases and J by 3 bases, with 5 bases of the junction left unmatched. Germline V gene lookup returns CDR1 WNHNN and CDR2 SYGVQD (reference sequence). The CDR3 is CASRTGRDTEAFF. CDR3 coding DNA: TGCGCCAGCCGGACAGGGCGGGACACTGAAGCTTTCTTT.

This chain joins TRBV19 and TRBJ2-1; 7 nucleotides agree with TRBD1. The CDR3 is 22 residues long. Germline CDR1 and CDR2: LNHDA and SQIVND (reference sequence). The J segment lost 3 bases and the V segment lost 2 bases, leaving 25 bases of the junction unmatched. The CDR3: CASSIWMGELGLGQAFYNEQFF. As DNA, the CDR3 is TGTGCCAGTAGTATATGGATGGGGGAGTTGGGATTAGGACAGGCGTTCTACAATGAGCAGTTCTTC. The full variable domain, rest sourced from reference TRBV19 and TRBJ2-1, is DGGITQSPKYLFRKEGQNVTLSCEQNLNHDAMYWYRQDPGQGLRLIYYSQIVNDFQKGDIAEGYSVSREKKESFPLTVTSAQKNPTAFYLCASSIWMGELGLGQAFYNEQFFGPGTRLTVL.

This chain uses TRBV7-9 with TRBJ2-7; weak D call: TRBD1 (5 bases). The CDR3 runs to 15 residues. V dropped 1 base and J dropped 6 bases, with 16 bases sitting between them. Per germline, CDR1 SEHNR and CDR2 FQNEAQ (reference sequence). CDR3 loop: CASSLGWQGKGEQYF. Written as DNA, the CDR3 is TGTGCCAGCAGCTTAGGGTGGCAGGGAAAGGGCGAGCAGTACTTC.

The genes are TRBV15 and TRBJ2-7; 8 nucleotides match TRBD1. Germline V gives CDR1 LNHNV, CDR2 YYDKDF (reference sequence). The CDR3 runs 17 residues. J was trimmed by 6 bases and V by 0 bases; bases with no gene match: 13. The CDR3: CATSRDLIGTGGAEQYF. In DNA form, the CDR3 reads TGTGCCACCAGCAGAGATCTGATTGGGACAGGTGGAGCCGAGCAGTACTTC.

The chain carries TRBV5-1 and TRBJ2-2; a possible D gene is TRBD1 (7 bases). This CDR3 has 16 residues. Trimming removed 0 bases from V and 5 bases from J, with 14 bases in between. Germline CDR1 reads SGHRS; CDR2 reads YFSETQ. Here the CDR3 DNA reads TGCGCCAGCAGCTTGGAGTGGGCAGGGGGGACCGGGGAGCTGTTTTTT. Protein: CASSLEWAGGTGELFF.

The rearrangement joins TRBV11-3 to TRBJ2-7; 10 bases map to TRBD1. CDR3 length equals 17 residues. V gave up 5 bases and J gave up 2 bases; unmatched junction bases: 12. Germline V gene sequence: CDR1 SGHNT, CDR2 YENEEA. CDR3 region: CASSPFIRTGGAYEQYF. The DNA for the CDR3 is TGTGCCAGCAGCCCTTTTATCCGGACAGGGGGGGCCTACGAGCAGTACTTC.

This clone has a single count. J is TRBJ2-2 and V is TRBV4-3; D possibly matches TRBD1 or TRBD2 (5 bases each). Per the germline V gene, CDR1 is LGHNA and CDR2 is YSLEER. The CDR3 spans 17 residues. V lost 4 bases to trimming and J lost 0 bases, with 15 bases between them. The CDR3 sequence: CASSPAPVGANTGELFF. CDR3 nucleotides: TGCGCCAGCAGCCCTGCCCCTGTGGGGGCGAACACCGGGGAGCTGTTTTTT.

The CDR3 is CASSSWGANEKLFF. CDR3 DNA: TGTGCCAGCAGCAGTTGGGGTGCTAATGAAAAACTGTTTTTT. The chain links TRBV3-1 (or the pseudogene TRBV3-2) to TRBJ1-4; D remains ambiguous. The CDR3 spans 14 residues. The germline V gene encodes CDR1 LGHDT and CDR2 YNNKEL (reference sequence). Trimming took 5 bases from V and 3 from J, leaving 10 bases between them.

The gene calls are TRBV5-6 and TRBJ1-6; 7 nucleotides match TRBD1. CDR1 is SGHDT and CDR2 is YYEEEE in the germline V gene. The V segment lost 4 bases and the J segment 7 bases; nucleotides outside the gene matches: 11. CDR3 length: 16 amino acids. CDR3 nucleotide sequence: TGTGCCAGCAGCCTCTATGATACAGGGGAAAATTCACCCCTCCACTTT. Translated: CASSLYDTGENSPLHF.